A selection of T cell receptor beta chains follows, all from one sample in a study of T cells expressing NK-cell markers. Reanalyzing the 5' RACE reads, TCRdb keeps one entry per CDR3 protein, without DNA. Recorded for this sample: 300,000 to 500,000 distinct CDR3 sequences. Sequencing input: blood T cells: a sorted CD56 or NKG2C T cell subset, CD4+ or CD8+ T cells, or bulk PBMC T cells (not recorded which). All receptors come from a woman aged 45-59 years in good health. Each CDR3 is given with its conserved first and last residue. Each record gives: J gene, V gene, CDR3 length, CDR3 protein.

TRBJ2-1 | TRBV4-1 | 13 | CASSQDFGGEQFF
TRBJ2-7 | TRBV3-1 | 13 | CASSQVGGSEQYF
TRBJ2-7 | TRBV20-1 | 12 | CSARVQGDEQYF
TRBJ1-3 | TRBV12-3/TRBV12-4 | 14 | CASSLVEAGDTIYF
TRBJ2-1 | TRBV20-1 | 14 | CSAEDRDWYNEQFF
TRBJ2-1 | TRBV24-1 | 13 | CATSDPQGWEQFF
TRBJ2-1 | TRBV6-1 | 15 | CASSEVGLAGDEQFF
TRBJ2-1 | TRBV24-1 | 16 | CATDDEASGPPGEQFF
TRBJ2-7 | TRBV3-1 | 17 | CASSQGTGRAGRYEQYF
TRBJ2-3 | TRBV6-5 | 16 | CASRGLAGVEADTQYF